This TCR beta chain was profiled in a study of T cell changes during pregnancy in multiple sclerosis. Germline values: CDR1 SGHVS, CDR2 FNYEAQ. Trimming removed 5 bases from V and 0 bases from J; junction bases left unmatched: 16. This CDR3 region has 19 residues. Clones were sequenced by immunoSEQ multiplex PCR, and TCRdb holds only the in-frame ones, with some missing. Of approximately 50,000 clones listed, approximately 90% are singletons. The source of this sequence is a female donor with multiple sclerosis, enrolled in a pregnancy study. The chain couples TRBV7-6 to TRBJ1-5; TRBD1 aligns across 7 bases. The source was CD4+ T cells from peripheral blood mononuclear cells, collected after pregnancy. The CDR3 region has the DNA TGTGCCAGCAGCCGAGGCCCGGGACAGCGTCCTAATAGCAATCAGCCCCAGCATTTT. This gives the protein CASSRGPGQRPNSNQPQHF.